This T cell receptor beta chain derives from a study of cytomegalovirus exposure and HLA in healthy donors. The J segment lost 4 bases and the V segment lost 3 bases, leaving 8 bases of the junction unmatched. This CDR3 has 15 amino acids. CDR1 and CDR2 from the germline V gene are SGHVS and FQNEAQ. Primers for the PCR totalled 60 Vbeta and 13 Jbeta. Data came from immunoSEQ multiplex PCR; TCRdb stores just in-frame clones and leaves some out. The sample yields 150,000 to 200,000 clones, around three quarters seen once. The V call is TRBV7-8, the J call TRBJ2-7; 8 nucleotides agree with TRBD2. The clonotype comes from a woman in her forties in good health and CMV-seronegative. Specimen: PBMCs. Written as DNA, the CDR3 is TGTGCCAGCAGCTTCGAAGCGGGAGACCCTTACGAGCAGTACTTC. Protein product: CASSFEAGDPYEQYF.